This T cell receptor beta chain was retrieved from a study of T cell repertoires in cytomegalovirus infection. For the study at large: Newly reported HLA-C-restricted and thoroughly characterized HLA-B-restricted CMV epitopes were employed.

Whole-study results and caveats: Clonotype analysis showed dominance of the ex vivo response by HLA-C-restricted CMV-specific TCR beta clonotypes.

To note about this clonotype: What it binds is unknown.

TCRdb used MiXCR to reprocess the reads, holding one entry per CDR3 protein. The top ten clones hold approximately 75% of a sample with about 83,000 distinct CDR3 sequences, about 29% of them seen once. This TCR derives from a human donor in good health (CMV status not recorded). Some clones in this sample may be carry-over from other donors' samples. The sequencing here drew on CD8+ T cells from cultured PBMCs, taken from culture after CMV antigen stimulation.

The CDR3 sequence is CASSLSSGWQPQHF. The CDR3 bases are TGTGCCAGCAGTTTATCGTCAGGGTGGCAGCCCCAGCATTTT. The V and J genes are TRBV12-3 or TRBV12-4 and TRBJ1-5; a weak D match, TRBD1 (5 bases). The CDR3 sequence is 14 residues long. V lost 2 bases, J lost 7 bases, and 12 bases lay in between.